The next 26 T cell receptor beta chains were all read from a single sample in a study of response to subunit inactivated influenza vaccine. MiXCR, run by TCRdb on the RT-PCR reads, gives a single entry per CDR3 protein. Of roughly 500,000 distinct CDR3 sequences listed, approximately 15% were seen once; the top ten hold less than 4%. This material consisted of CD4+ T cells sorted from PBMCs, taken less than 25 months after vaccination. The receptors originated from a man between 50 and 69 years old who received an inactivated influenza vaccine.

The CDR3 DNA is TGTGCCAGCAGCTTTCAGGGGGGGCCCTACAATGAGCAGTTCTTC. Encoded protein: CASSFQGGPYNEQFF. This rearrangement joins TRBV7-2 to TRBJ2-1, with D perhaps assigned TRBD1 or TRBD2 (7 bases each). Per germline, CDR1 SGHTA and CDR2 FQGNSA. This CDR3 comprises 15 residues. The V end lost 3 bases, the J end lost 2 bases, and 11 bases lay between the germline ends.

This clonotype was observed many times. This sequence joins TRBV20-1 and TRBJ2-2; 8 nucleotides agree with TRBD1. Germline trimming cut 0 bases from V and 0 bases from J; bases unmatched to any gene: 6. Germline V gene sequence: CDR1 DFQATT, CDR2 SNEGSKA (reference sequence). This CDR3 comprises 17 residues. CDR3 sequence (DNA): TGCAGTGCTAGAGATCAGCGGACAGGGCCGAACACCGGGGAGCTGTTTTTT. Protein product: CSARDQRTGPNTGELFF.

This clonotype has just a few counts. The chain employs TRBV7-9 and TRBJ2-3; weak D call: TRBD2 (5 bases). The length of the CDR3 is 14 residues. Trimming shortened V by 4 bases and J by 4 bases, and 12 bases separated the two germline ends. CDR1 is SEHNR and CDR2 is FQNEAQ in the germline V gene (reference sequence). The CDR3 here is CASSWGDFPDTQYF. The CDR3 DNA follows: TGTGCCAGCAGCTGGGGAGATTTCCCAGATACGCAGTATTTT. Full variable domain (rest looked up from reference TRBV7-9 and TRBJ2-3): DTGVSQNPRHKITKRGQNVTFRCDPISEHNRLYWYRQTLGQGPEFLTYFQNEAQLEKSRLLSDRFSAERPKGSFSTLEIQRTEQGDSAMYLCASSWGDFPDTQYFGPGTRLTVL.

This clonotype appeared many times. The chain employs TRBV7-2 and TRBJ1-1, with D unresolved. V gave up 4 bases and J gave up 2 bases, with 14 bases separating them. Germline CDR1 and CDR2: SGHTA and FQGNSA. The CDR3 contains 15 residues. Written as DNA, the CDR3 is TGTGCCAGCAGCTCAGTACATGGGGTAAACACTGAAGCTTTCTTT. This codes for CASSSVHGVNTEAFF.

The chain links TRBV7-2 to TRBJ2-6; the match to TRBD1 covers 7 bases. The CDR3 is 13 residues long. The J segment lost 12 bases and the V segment lost 4 bases, leaving 6 bases of the junction unmatched. From germline, CDR1 is SGHTA and CDR2 FQGNSA. The CDR3 nucleotides read TGTGCCAGCAGCTCAGTGACAGGGACCGTCCTGACTTTC. It specifies CASSSVTGTVLTF. Combining the CDR3 with reference TRBV7-2 and TRBJ2-6 gives the whole variable domain GAGVSQSPSNKVTEKGKDVELRCDPISGHTALYWYRQSLGQGLEFLIYFQGNSAPDKSGLPSDRFSAERTGGSVSTLTIQRTQQEDSAVYLCASSSVTGTVLTFGAGSRLTVL.

V gene TRBV12-3 or TRBV12-4 combines with J gene TRBJ1-3; D is unresolved. The CDR3 has 16 residues. Trimming cost V 3 bases and J 0 bases, with 12 bases left between them. The CDR3 DNA sequence: TGTGCCAGCAGTTTCCAGCTTGCAGTCTCTGGAAACACCATATATTTT. Its protein is CASSFQLAVSGNTIYF.

This clonotype was detected only a few times. V is TRBV29-1 and J is TRBJ1-6; D gene ambiguous. The CDR3 sequence is 13 residues long. Trimming stripped 3 bases from V and 7 bases from J, with 10 bases between. Germline CDR1 reads SQVTM; CDR2 reads ANQGSEA. CDR3 bases: TGCAGCGTTGAGGGCGGCCCCAATTCACCCCTCCACTTT. Translated, it gives CSVEGGPNSPLHF.

Only a few counts were recorded for this clonotype. This chain joins TRBV18 and TRBJ2-2; D is uncertain. Germline lookup yields CDR1 KGHSH and CDR2 LQKENI. The length of the CDR3 is 15 residues. V was pared by 6 bases and J by 0 bases, with 11 bases between. The CDR3 bases are TGTGCCAGCTCTGCAAACACTGCGAACACCGGGGAGCTGTTTTTT. This encodes CASSANTANTGELFF.

This chain uses TRBV10-3 with TRBJ2-7; TRBD1 or TRBD2 may be the D gene (5 bases each). The CDR3 is made up of 15 amino acids. Germline CDR1 and CDR2: ENHRY and SYGVKD. The V end lost 2 bases, the J end lost 6 bases, and 17 bases lay between the germline ends. CDR3 protein: CAISEVETAVSEQYF. The DNA for the CDR3 is TGTGCCATCAGTGAGGTTGAGACAGCGGTAAGCGAGCAGTACTTC.

This chain uses TRBV28 with TRBJ2-1; D is possibly TRBD2 (6 bases). Germline-derived CDR1 and CDR2 are MDHEN and SYDVKM. CDR3 length: 14 amino acids. With 6 bases removed from V and 1 base from J, the gap between germline ends came to 10 bases. The CDR3 loop reads CASSASASYNEQFF. The CDR3 DNA is TGTGCCAGCAGCGCTAGCGCTTCCTACAATGAGCAGTTCTTC. Complete variable domain (other parts from reference TRBV28 and TRBJ2-1): DVKVTQSSRYLVKRTGEKVFLECVQDMDHENMFWYRQDPGLGLRLIYFSYDVKMKEKGDIPEGYSVSREKKERFSLILESASTNQTSMYLCASSASASYNEQFFGPGTRLTVL.

There are a few counts of this clonotype. The rearrangement joins TRBV10-3 to TRBJ2-5, with a tentative D call TRBD2 (6 bases). This CDR3 has 12 amino acids. Germline V gives CDR1 ENHRY, CDR2 SYGVKD. V lost 8 bases and J 1 base, leaving 8 bases between the germline ends. The CDR3 coding sequence is TGTGCCATCGCGGGGTCCCAAGAGACCCAGTACTTC. Its protein is CAIAGSQETQYF.

The chain has TRBV20-1 and TRBJ2-3; 13 positions agree with TRBD2. This CDR3 has 17 residues. After removal of 5 bases from V and 1 base from J, the junction contained 9 bases not matched to a gene. CDR1 is DFQATT and CDR2 is SNEGSKA in the germline V gene (reference sequence). CDR3 residues: CSAHTSGRAKGTDTQYF. CDR3 nucleotides: TGCAGTGCTCACACTAGCGGGAGGGCAAAGGGCACAGATACGCAGTATTTT.

This clonotype was seen a few times. CDR3 DNA: TGCGCCAGCACCGACCCGGGAGGGGGCCGTAGACCTGAAGCTTTCTTT. It specifies CASTDPGGGRRPEAFF. V is TRBV5-1 and J is TRBJ1-1, with 7 bases identical to TRBD1. Per germline, CDR1 SGHRS and CDR2 YFSETQ. V lost 6 bases, J lost 6 bases, and 17 bases stayed unmatched. This CDR3 region has 16 residues.

Comment on this clonotype: The junction differs from germline at one of its ends, possibly a read error. The rearrangement joins TRBV28 to TRBJ2-1, with 7 bases that match TRBD1. The CDR3 length is 15 residues. CDR1 is MDHEN and CDR2 is SYDVKM in the germline V gene. Here the CDR3 DNA reads TGTGCCAACAGTTTCTCCGGGACAGAGTACAATGAGCAGTTCTTC. It codes for CANSFSGTEYNEQFF.

The chain is built from TRBV4-2 and TRBJ1-4; D ambiguous. The CDR3 runs to 15 residues. V was pared by 1 base and J by 6 bases, with 12 bases between. CDR1 is LGHNA and CDR2 is YNFKEQ in the germline V gene. CDR3 amino acids: CASSQGRVGDEKLFF. The CDR3 DNA reads as TGTGCCAGCAGCCAAGGGCGCGTGGGCGATGAAAAACTGTTTTTT.

This clonotype was detected only a few times. The chain has TRBV3-1 and TRBJ1-1, with D perhaps matching TRBD1 (6 bases). Trimming removed 0 bases at V and 10 bases at J, with 9 bases between. This CDR3 contains 12 residues. CDR1 and CDR2 from the germline V gene are LGHDT and YNNKEL (reference sequence). CDR3 in amino acids: CASSQDTGPAFF. As DNA, the CDR3 is TGTGCCAGCAGCCAAGATACAGGGCCAGCTTTCTTT. The full variable domain, with the rest looked up from reference TRBV3-1 and TRBJ1-1, is DTAVSQTPKYLVTQMGNDKSIKCEQNLGHDTMYWYKQDSKKFLKIMFSYNNKELIINETVPNRFSPKSPDKAHLNLHINSLELGDSAVYFCASSQDTGPAFFGQGTRLTVV.

This clonotype was found a few times. The chain employs TRBV20-1 and TRBJ2-1; D is uncertain. Trimming left V 5 bases short and J 7 bases short, with 21 bases between. CDR1 is DFQATT, CDR2 SNEGSKA, per germline (reference sequence). The CDR3 is 15 amino acids. CDR3 amino acids: CSASNARQSRNEQFF. CDR3 bases: TGCAGTGCTTCAAATGCGCGCCAGAGCCGAAATGAGCAGTTCTTC.

The V call is TRBV2, the J call TRBJ2-3, with TRBD1 as a possible D gene (6 bases). The V and J ends lost 5 bases and 1 base respectively, with 16 bases between them. The CDR3 covers 16 residues. The germline V gene has CDR1 SNHLY and CDR2 FYNNEI. The DNA for the CDR3 is TGTGCCAGCAGTTACAGGGAAGGGATTGGCACAGATACGCAGTATTTT. Translated: CASSYREGIGTDTQYF.

This clonotype came up a few times. The V gene is TRBV20-1, the J gene TRBJ1-5, with D maybe TRBD1 (6 bases). Deletions cut 6 bases from V and 4 bases from J, with 16 bases between. Germline loops: CDR1 DFQATT, CDR2 SNEGSKA (reference sequence). There are 14 residues in the CDR3. The CDR3 DNA follows: TGCAGTGCCGTGGACCCCAGGGGAAATCAGCCCCAGCATTTT. Encoded protein: CSAVDPRGNQPQHF.

The chain couples TRBV12-3 or TRBV12-4 to TRBJ1-5, with 10 bases that match TRBD1. V trimming: 5 bases; J trimming: 6 bases; junction bases outside the gene matches: 10. The CDR3 is 16 residues long. The CDR3 is CASSRTRDRGIQPQHF. CDR3 in DNA: TGTGCCAGCAGTCGGACGCGGGACAGGGGAATTCAGCCCCAGCATTTT.

This clonotype was observed at least ten times. V gene TRBV11-2 combines with J gene TRBJ2-1; 8 bases map to TRBD1. Per germline, CDR1 SGHAT and CDR2 FQNNGV. This CDR3 has 17 amino acids. V gave up 3 bases and J gave up 12 bases; unmatched junction bases: 19. The CDR3: CASSFISRQGPLQGQFF. For the CDR3, the DNA is TGTGCCAGCAGCTTTATTTCCCGACAGGGGCCTTTGCAAGGGCAGTTCTTC.

The V and J genes are TRBV5-4 and TRBJ1-2, with D hard to call. CDR1 SGHNT and CDR2 YYREEE come from the germline V gene (reference sequence). Between the trimmed V and J ends, which lost 4 bases and 3 bases, there was a span of 13 bases. The CDR3 loop spans 14 amino acids. CDR3 region: CASSAAGRDYGYTF. CDR3 nucleotides: TGTGCCAGCAGCGCTGCGGGAAGGGACTATGGCTACACCTTC.

The chain combines TRBV3-1 with TRBJ2-7; 9 bases match TRBD2. The CDR3 runs 14 residues. CDR1 is LGHDT, CDR2 YNNKEL, per germline (reference sequence). The J segment lost 1 base and the V segment lost 2 bases, leaving 0 bases of the junction unmatched. The CDR3 DNA is TGTGCCAGCAGCCAACTAGCGGGGTCCTACGAGCAGTACTTC. Encoded protein: CASSQLAGSYEQYF.

This clonotype was seen a few times. The V gene is TRBV10-3, the J gene TRBJ2-3; 8 positions agree with TRBD2. CDR3 length: 14 amino acids. J lost 0 bases, V lost 6 bases, and 2 bases had no gene match. Germline loops: CDR1 ENHRY, CDR2 SYGVKD. The CDR3 protein is CAIRREGSTDTQYF. The CDR3 DNA reads TGTGCCATCAGACGGGAGGGTAGCACAGATACGCAGTATTTT.

This clonotype was picked up a small number of times. The chain carries TRBV28 and TRBJ2-6; no firm D call. Germline V gives CDR1 MDHEN, CDR2 SYDVKM. This CDR3 has 13 amino acids. The germline V and J ends were trimmed by 7 bases and 0 bases, with 4 bases remaining between them. DNA of the CDR3: TGTGCCAGCATCCACTCTGGGGCCAACGTCCTGACTTTC. Translated, it gives CASIHSGANVLTF.

This rearrangement joins TRBV4-1 to TRBJ1-5; D not certain. Trimming stripped 2 bases from V and 1 base from J, with 15 bases between. The CDR3 is made up of 17 amino acids. Germline V gene lookup returns CDR1 MGHRA and CDR2 YSYEKL. CDR3: CASSQYRGSKSNQPQHF. The CDR3 bases are TGCGCCAGCAGCCAATATCGGGGAAGTAAGAGCAATCAGCCCCAGCATTTT.